A single T cell receptor beta chain is shown here with its context. What it recognizes is unknown. Germline loops: CDR1 SQVTM, CDR2 ANQGSEA. This CDR3 region has 13 residues. V shed 4 bases and J 0 bases; nucleotides not matched to a gene: 1. TCRdb keeps only in-frame clones here, not all; method: immunoSEQ multiplex PCR. The sample lists roughly 4,500 clones; approximately 69% were seen once. Tumor tissue was taken before any definitive surgery or chemotherapy was given. These data belong to a study of high-grade serous ovarian cancer treatment subgroups. Study-wide findings and caveats: Same-patient tumor repertoires overlapped at about 0.095 to 0.79; different patients barely overlapped.

The material sequenced was tumor tissue. This receptor was identified in a human donor with high-grade serous ovarian cancer. V usage is TRBV29-1 and J usage is TRBJ1-1; 8 bases are a match to TRBD1. CDR3 sequence reads: CSVGDRMNTEAFF. The DNA for the CDR3 is TGCAGCGTTGGGGACAGGATGAACACTGAAGCTTTCTTT. The full variable domain, completed using reference TRBV29-1 and TRBJ1-1, is SAVISQKPSRDICQRGTSLTIQCQVDSQVTMMFWYRQQPGQSLTLIATANQGSEATYESGFVIDKFPISRPNLTFSTLTVSNMSPEDSSIYLCSVGDRMNTEAFFGQGTRLTVV.